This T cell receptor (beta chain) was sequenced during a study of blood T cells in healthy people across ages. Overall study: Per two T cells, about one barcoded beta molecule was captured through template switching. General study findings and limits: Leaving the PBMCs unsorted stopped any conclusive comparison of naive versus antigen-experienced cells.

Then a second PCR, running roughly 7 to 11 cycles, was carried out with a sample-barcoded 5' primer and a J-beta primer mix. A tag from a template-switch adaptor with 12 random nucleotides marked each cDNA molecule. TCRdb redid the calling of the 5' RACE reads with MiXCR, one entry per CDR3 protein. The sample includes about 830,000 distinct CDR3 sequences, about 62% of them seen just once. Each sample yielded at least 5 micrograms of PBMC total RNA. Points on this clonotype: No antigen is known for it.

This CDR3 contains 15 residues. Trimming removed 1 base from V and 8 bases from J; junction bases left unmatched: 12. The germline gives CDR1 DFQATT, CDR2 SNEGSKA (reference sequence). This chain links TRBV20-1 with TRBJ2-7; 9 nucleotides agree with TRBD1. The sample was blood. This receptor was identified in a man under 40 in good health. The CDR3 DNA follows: TGCAGTGCTAGAGTGTATCGGGACAGGGACGACAAGCAGTACTTC. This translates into CSARVYRDRDDKQYF.